The 30 T cell receptor beta chains below were found in one sample sequenced in a study of blood T cell repertoires in COVID-19. Produced via immunoSEQ multiplex PCR; TCRdb's table is partial and in-frame only. The repertoire holds roughly 30,000 clones, approximately 91% seen once, with around 8% in the top ten. The sequencing input was peripheral blood. The origin of the receptors is a man between 60 and 75 years old with COVID-19, enrolled during active disease.

The rearrangement links TRBV18 to TRBJ2-7; 9 bases are shared with TRBD1. V trimming: 2 bases; J trimming: 5 bases; junction bases outside the gene matches: 7. There are 15 residues in the CDR3. The germline CDR1 and CDR2 sequences are KGHSH and LQKENI. The CDR3 protein is CASSPGGGQGNEQYF. The CDR3 nucleotides read TGTGCCAGCTCACCAGGGGGGGGACAGGGAAACGAGCAGTACTTC. Based on the CDR3 plus reference TRBV18 and TRBJ2-7, the full variable domain is NAGVMQNPRHLVRRRGQEARLRCSPMKGHSHVYWYRQLPEEGLKFMVYLQKENIIDESGMPKERFSAEFPKEGPSILRIQQVVRGDSAAYFCASSPGGGQGNEQYFGPGTRLTVT.

The rearrangement links TRBV19 to TRBJ1-1, with unresolved D. Trimming stripped 0 bases from V and 10 bases from J, with 12 bases between. This CDR3 region has 13 residues. Germline loops: CDR1 LNHDA, CDR2 SQIVND (reference sequence). The CDR3 spells CASSIDRERGAFF. The CDR3 DNA reads TGTGCCAGTAGTATAGATCGAGAACGGGGAGCTTTCTTT.

The V gene is TRBV18, the J gene TRBJ2-4; 8 bases map to TRBD2. CDR1 and CDR2 from the germline V gene are KGHSH and LQKENI. The CDR3 covers 15 residues. The V segment lost 5 bases and the J segment 8 bases; nucleotides outside the gene matches: 11. The CDR3 nucleotides are TGTGCCAGCTCAAAATTAGCGGGGAGGGCGGACATTCAGTACTTC. Its translation is CASSKLAGRADIQYF. The full variable domain, rest sourced from reference TRBV18 and TRBJ2-4, is NAGVMQNPRHLVRRRGQEARLRCSPMKGHSHVYWYRQLPEEGLKFMVYLQKENIIDESGMPKERFSAEFPKEGPSILRIQQVVRGDSAAYFCASSKLAGRADIQYFGAGTRLSVL.

The chain is built from TRBV5-1 and TRBJ2-1, with TRBD2 as a possible D gene (6 bases). Between the trimmed V and J ends, which lost 0 bases and 9 bases, there was a span of 10 bases. CDR3 length equals 13 residues. Germline CDR1 is SGHRS and CDR2 is YFSETQ. The CDR3 nucleotides read TGCGCCAGCAGCTTGGTGGGAGGCGGTGAGCAGTTCTTC. It codes for CASSLVGGGEQFF. The variable domain in full, completed from reference TRBV5-1 and TRBJ2-1, reads KAGVTQTPRYLIKTRGQQVTLSCSPISGHRSVSWYQQTPGQGLQFLFEYFSETQRNKGNFPGRFSGRQFSNSRSEMNVSTLELGDSALYLCASSLVGGGEQFFGPGTRLTVL.

V gene TRBV29-1 combines with J gene TRBJ2-3; TRBD2 aligns across 7 bases. V shed 6 bases and J 1 base; nucleotides not matched to a gene: 4. The CDR3 is made up of 13 amino acids. Germline V gives CDR1 SQVTM, CDR2 ANQGSEA. In nucleotides, the CDR3 is TGCAGCGTAGATGGACTAGGCACAGATACGCAGTATTTT. The encoded protein is CSVDGLGTDTQYF.

The V gene is TRBV5-6, the J gene TRBJ2-2; perhaps TRBD2 as D (6 bases). The CDR3 totals 13 residues. Germline CDR1 is SGHDT and CDR2 is YYEEEE. V lost 3 bases and J 6 bases, leaving 9 bases between the germline ends. CDR3 nucleotide sequence: TGTGCCAGCAGCTCGGCGGGACCCGGGGAGCTGTTTTTT. Protein product: CASSSAGPGELFF.

CDR3 bases: TGCGCCAGCAGCCAAGAGAAGAGACAGCCCCAGCATTTT. Its translation: CASSQEKRQPQHF. The V and J genes are TRBV4-1 and TRBJ1-5; no clear D. The CDR3 is 13 residues long. Trimming removed 0 bases at V and 7 bases at J, with 7 bases between. Germline V lookup: CDR1 MGHRA, CDR2 YSYEKL.

J is TRBJ2-3 and V is TRBV28; tentative D call: TRBD1 (6 bases). Germline values: CDR1 MDHEN, CDR2 SYDVKM. This CDR3 has 16 residues. Trimming stripped 4 bases from V and 0 bases from J, with 14 bases between. The CDR3 DNA reads as TGTGCCAGCAGTTCAGGACAGTGGGGTAGCACAGATACGCAGTATTTT. It translates to CASSSGQWGSTDTQYF.

Written as DNA, the CDR3 is TGTGCCAGCAGTGAGGTGGGAGGGGGAGGTCAGCCCCAGCATTTT. Translated: CASSEVGGGGQPQHF. The chain carries TRBV2 and TRBJ1-5; a possible D gene is TRBD1 (6 bases). The ends were cut back, 3 bases at V and 6 bases at J, with 15 bases in the middle. The CDR3 runs to 15 residues. From germline, CDR1 is SNHLY and CDR2 FYNNEI.

The V and J genes are TRBV4-3 and TRBJ2-1; D gene ambiguous. Germline values: CDR1 LGHNA, CDR2 YSLEER. V was trimmed by 0 bases and J by 3 bases, leaving 12 bases between them. This CDR3 has 16 residues. The CDR3 sequence: CASSQDTRTFYNEQFF. CDR3 nucleotide sequence: TGCGCCAGCAGCCAAGACACCCGTACTTTCTACAATGAGCAGTTCTTC.

The chain carries TRBV18 and TRBJ2-2; 9 nucleotides align to TRBD1. The CDR3 totals 16 residues. Trimming cost V 3 bases and J 5 bases; bases outside gene matches: 7. CDR1 is KGHSH and CDR2 is LQKENI in the germline V gene. This chain's CDR3 is CASSPGPGQGTGELFF. As DNA, the CDR3 is TGTGCCAGCTCACCGGGCCCGGGACAGGGAACCGGGGAGCTGTTTTTT.

As DNA, the CDR3 is TGTGCCAGCAGCTCCCAGGGGTCCAGGATTGGAGATACGCAGTATTTT. Residues: CASSSQGSRIGDTQYF. The chain combines TRBV7-2 with TRBJ2-3, with a tentative D call TRBD1 (6 bases). The CDR3 contains 16 residues. V lost 4 bases to trimming and J lost 5 bases, with 19 bases between them. CDR1 SGHTA and CDR2 FQGNSA come from the germline V gene.

Here the CDR3 DNA reads TGTGCCAGCAGCCCCCGGGACAGGGATGGCTACACCTTC. Protein: CASSPRDRDGYTF. V and J are TRBV9 and TRBJ1-2; 9 bases align to TRBD1. The CDR3 extends over 13 amino acids. Germline V CDR1 and CDR2: SGDLS, YYNGEE. The V gene end was trimmed by 4 bases and the J gene end by 6 bases; junction bases not matched to a gene: 4. The variable domain in full, with the rest retrieved from reference TRBV9 and TRBJ1-2, is DSGVTQTPKHLITATGQRVTLRCSPRSGDLSVYWYQQSLDQGLQFLIQYYNGEERAKGNILERFSAQQFPDLHSELNLSSLELGDSALYFCASSPRDRDGYTFGSGTRLTVV.

The chain joins TRBV3-1 (or the pseudogene TRBV3-2) to TRBJ2-5; 9 positions agree with TRBD2. This CDR3 region has 15 residues. Trimming at V came to 5 bases and at J to 5 bases, leaving 9 bases not matched to a gene. Germline values: CDR1 LGHDT, CDR2 YNNKEL (reference sequence). CDR3 sequence reads: CASSVLSGGGETQYF. For the CDR3, the DNA is TGTGCCAGCAGCGTTCTTAGCGGGGGAGGGGAGACCCAGTACTTC.

V is TRBV11-2 and J is TRBJ2-2, with no clear D. This CDR3 is 12 amino acids long. The germline V and J ends were trimmed by 9 bases and 6 bases, with 11 bases remaining between them. From germline, CDR1 is SGHAT and CDR2 FQNNGV. This CDR3 reads CASAWASGELFF. Here the CDR3 DNA reads TGTGCCAGTGCCTGGGCCTCCGGGGAGCTGTTTTTT.

The chain recombines TRBV11-2 with TRBJ2-1; D is undetermined. Trimming stripped 4 bases from V and 4 bases from J, with 14 bases between. Germline-derived CDR1 and CDR2 are SGHAT and FQNNGV. This CDR3 contains 15 residues. CDR3 coding DNA: TGTGCCAGCAGCTCTTCCTTTACGGAGTACAATGAGCAGTTCTTC. Encoded protein: CASSSSFTEYNEQFF.

The gene calls are TRBV2 and TRBJ2-3; the D gene is possibly TRBD1 (5 bases). The germline V gene encodes CDR1 SNHLY and CDR2 FYNNEI. Trimming took off 7 bases at V and 1 base at J, with 18 bases between the two ends. The CDR3 is made up of 16 amino acids. CDR3 sequence: CASTPGVGVGTDTQYF. As DNA, the CDR3 is TGTGCCAGCACTCCTGGGGTAGGGGTCGGCACAGATACGCAGTATTTT.

The chain couples TRBV18 to TRBJ2-1; 8 nucleotides agree with TRBD2. Trimming took 0 bases from V and 14 from J; bases not matched to a gene: 12. The CDR3 contains 15 residues. Per germline, CDR1 KGHSH and CDR2 LQKENI. CDR3 sequence (DNA): TGTGCCAGCTCACCACCGGGGGTTCCGGGAGGGCCGGAGTTCTTC. Its protein product is CASSPPGVPGGPEFF.

This chain uses TRBV28 with TRBJ2-7; no firm D call. CDR1 is MDHEN and CDR2 is SYDVKM in the germline V gene. This CDR3 contains 10 residues. The V end lost 6 bases, the J end lost 4 bases, and 4 bases lay between the germline ends. CDR3 loop: CASSKYEQYF. CDR3 DNA: TGTGCCAGCAGCAAATACGAGCAGTACTTC.

This clone occurred once. This chain uses TRBV15 with TRBJ2-5; D is perhaps TRBD2 (6 bases). CDR3 size: 15 residues. Germline values: CDR1 LNHNV, CDR2 YYDKDF (reference sequence). Between the trimmed V and J ends, which lost 1 base and 2 bases, there was a span of 11 bases. The CDR3 reads CATSRAGDSQETQYF. The CDR3 nucleotides read TGTGCCACCAGCAGAGCGGGAGACTCTCAAGAGACCCAGTACTTC. The whole variable domain, remainder taken from reference TRBV15 and TRBJ2-5, is DAMVIQNPRYQVTQFGKPVTLSCSQTLNHNVMYWYQQKSSQAPKLLFHYYDKDFNNEADTPDNFQSRRPNTSFCFLDIRSPGLGDTAMYLCATSRAGDSQETQYFGPGTRLLVL.

CDR3 coding DNA: TGTGCCAGCAGCTTAGATTCCGGCTACAATGAGCAGTTCTTC. This translates into CASSLDSGYNEQFF. This chain links TRBV11-2 with TRBJ2-1, with unresolved D. V lost 0 bases and J 3 bases, leaving 6 bases between the germline ends. CDR3 length: 14 amino acids. Germline-derived CDR1 and CDR2 are SGHAT and FQNNGV.

V and J are TRBV13 and TRBJ2-2; D might be TRBD2 (5 bases). This CDR3 region has 15 residues. In germline, CDR1 is PRHDT, CDR2 FYEKMQ (reference sequence). V was cut by 5 bases and J by 2 bases, with 12 bases left in between. The CDR3 reads CASSLRETNTGELFF. In DNA form, the CDR3 reads TGTGCCAGCAGCCTAAGGGAGACCAACACCGGGGAGCTGTTTTTT.

The gene calls are TRBV7-6 and TRBJ2-2; 10 positions match TRBD2. With V trimmed by 5 bases and J by 2 bases, 5 bases remained unmatched. Germline V gene lookup returns CDR1 SGHVS and CDR2 FNYEAQ. This CDR3 has 16 amino acids. The CDR3 coding sequence is TGTGCCAGCAGCCCGAGGACTAGCGGAAACACCGGGGAGCTGTTTTTT. Protein: CASSPRTSGNTGELFF.

The chain couples TRBV30 to TRBJ2-1, with a weak D call TRBD2 (6 bases). Trimming took 2 bases from V and 0 from J, leaving 11 bases between them. In germline, CDR1 is GTSNPN, CDR2 SVGIG (reference sequence). There are 15 residues in the CDR3. The CDR3 DNA follows: TGTGCCTGGAGTCGGGGCGGGGCCTCCTACAATGAGCAGTTCTTC. Translating gives CAWSRGGASYNEQFF.

The J gene is TRBJ1-4, the V gene TRBV27, with TRBD1 matching 8 bases. CDR3 length: 15 amino acids. Germline CDR1 is MNHEY and CDR2 is SMNVEV (reference sequence). The trim removed 6 bases at V and 8 bases at J, leaving 11 bases unmatched. The CDR3 loop reads CASSPGQGGSEKLFF. CDR3 DNA: TGTGCCAGCAGCCCTGGACAGGGAGGGAGCGAAAAACTGTTTTTT. The complete variable domain, with remaining parts taken from reference TRBV27 and TRBJ1-4, reads EAQVTQNPRYLITVTGKKLTVTCSQNMNHEYMSWYRQDPGLGLRQIYYSMNVEVTDKGDVPEGYKVSRKEKRNFPLILESPSPNQTSLYFCASSPGQGGSEKLFFGSGTQLSVL.

The V call is TRBV19, the J call TRBJ2-2; 7 bases are shared with TRBD1. Germline V lookup: CDR1 LNHDA, CDR2 SQIVND (reference sequence). This CDR3 has 16 residues. Losses at the gene ends were 3 bases for V and 3 bases for J; bases not matched to a gene: 7. The CDR3 sequence: CASSISTGTYTGELFF. The DNA for the CDR3 is TGTGCCAGTAGTATTTCGACAGGGACCTACACCGGGGAGCTGTTTTTT.

In DNA form, the CDR3 reads TGTGCCAGCAGCCAAGACGTAATAGCGGGACAGGGTAACGGCTACACCTTC. As protein: CASSQDVIAGQGNGYTF. The genes are TRBV3-1 (or the pseudogene TRBV3-2) and TRBJ1-2; 9 bases match TRBD1. The CDR3 is 17 residues long. Germline-derived CDR1 and CDR2 are LGHDT and YNNKEL (reference sequence). The trim removed 0 bases at V and 8 bases at J, leaving 13 bases unmatched.

In this sample, this clone turned up once. The chain recombines TRBV28 with TRBJ1-4, with TRBD1 matching over 7 bases. The CDR3 sequence is 15 residues long. Germline V lookup: CDR1 MDHEN, CDR2 SYDVKM. V lost 2 bases, J lost 7 bases, and 7 bases stayed unmatched. In nucleotides, the CDR3 is TGTGCCAGCAGTTTAGGGGACAGCTTAATTGAAAAACTGTTTTTT. It encodes CASSLGDSLIEKLFF.

The J gene is TRBJ1-6, the V gene TRBV19; 7 bases line up with TRBD1. This CDR3 is built from 13 residues. CDR1 is LNHDA, CDR2 SQIVND, per germline (reference sequence). The V gene end was trimmed by 8 bases and the J gene end by 7 bases; junction bases not matched to a gene: 5. The CDR3 reads CASRQQGNSPLHF. CDR3 DNA sequence: TGTGCCAGTCGACAACAGGGGAATTCACCCCTCCACTTT.

The chain carries TRBV28 and TRBJ2-2; 15 bases align to TRBD2. CDR1 and CDR2 (germline): MDHEN, SYDVKM. Trimming removed 5 bases from V and 3 bases from J; junction bases left unmatched: 10. There are 19 residues in the CDR3. The CDR3 protein is CASSQPGLAGGPDTGELFF. CDR3 coding DNA: TGTGCCAGCAGTCAACCCGGACTAGCGGGAGGGCCGGACACCGGGGAGCTGTTTTTT.